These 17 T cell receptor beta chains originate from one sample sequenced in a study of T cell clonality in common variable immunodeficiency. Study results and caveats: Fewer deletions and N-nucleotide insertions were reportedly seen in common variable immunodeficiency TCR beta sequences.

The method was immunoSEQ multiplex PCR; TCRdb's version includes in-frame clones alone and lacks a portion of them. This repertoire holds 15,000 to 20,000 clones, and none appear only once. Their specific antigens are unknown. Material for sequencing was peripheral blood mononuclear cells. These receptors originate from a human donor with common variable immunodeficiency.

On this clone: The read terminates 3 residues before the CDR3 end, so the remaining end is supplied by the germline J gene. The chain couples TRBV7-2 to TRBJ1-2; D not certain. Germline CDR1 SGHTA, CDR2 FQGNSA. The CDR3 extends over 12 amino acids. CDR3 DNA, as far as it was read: TGTGCCAGCAGCCCCGCCGCGTTGGGC. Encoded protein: CASSPAALG. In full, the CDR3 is CASSPAALGYTF.

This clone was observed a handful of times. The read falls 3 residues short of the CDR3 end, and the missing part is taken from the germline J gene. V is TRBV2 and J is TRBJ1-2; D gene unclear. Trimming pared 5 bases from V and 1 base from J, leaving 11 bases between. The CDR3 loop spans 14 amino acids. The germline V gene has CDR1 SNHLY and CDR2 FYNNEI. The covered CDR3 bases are TGTGCCAGCAGTCCACCCCCAGTTAACTATGGC. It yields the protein CASSPPPVNYG. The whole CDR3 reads CASSPPPVNYGYTF.

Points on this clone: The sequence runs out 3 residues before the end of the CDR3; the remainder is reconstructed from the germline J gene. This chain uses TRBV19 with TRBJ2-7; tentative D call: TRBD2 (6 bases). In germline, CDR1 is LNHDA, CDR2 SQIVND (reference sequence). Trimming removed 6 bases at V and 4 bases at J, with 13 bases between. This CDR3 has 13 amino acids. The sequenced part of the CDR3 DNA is TGTGCCAGTAGCCCGGGACTGATGTACGAG. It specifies CASSPGLMYE. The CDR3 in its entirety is CASSPGLMYEQYF.

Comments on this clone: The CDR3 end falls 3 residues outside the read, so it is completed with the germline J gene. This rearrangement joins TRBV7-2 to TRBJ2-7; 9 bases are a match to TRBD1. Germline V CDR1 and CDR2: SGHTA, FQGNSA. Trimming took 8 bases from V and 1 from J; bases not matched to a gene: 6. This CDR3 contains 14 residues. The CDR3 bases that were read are TGTGCCAGCCGCCGGGACAGGGCTTCCTACGAG. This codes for CASRRDRASYE. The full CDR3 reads CASRRDRASYEQYF.

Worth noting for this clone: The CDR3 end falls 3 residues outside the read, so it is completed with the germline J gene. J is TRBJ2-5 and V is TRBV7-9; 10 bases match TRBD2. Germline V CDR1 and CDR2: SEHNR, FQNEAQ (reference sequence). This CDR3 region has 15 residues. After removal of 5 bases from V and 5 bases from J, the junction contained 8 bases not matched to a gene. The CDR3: CASSGPLSGRETQYF. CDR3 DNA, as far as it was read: TGTGCCAGCAGCGGGCCCCTTAGCGGGAGGGAGACC.

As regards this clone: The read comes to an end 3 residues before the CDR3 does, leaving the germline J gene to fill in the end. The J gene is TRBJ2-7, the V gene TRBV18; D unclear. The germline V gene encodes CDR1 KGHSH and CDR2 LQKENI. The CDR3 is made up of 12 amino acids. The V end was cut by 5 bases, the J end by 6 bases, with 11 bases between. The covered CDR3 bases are TGTGCCAGCTCAATTAACACACCCGAG. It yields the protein CASSINTPE. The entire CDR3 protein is CASSINTPEQYF.

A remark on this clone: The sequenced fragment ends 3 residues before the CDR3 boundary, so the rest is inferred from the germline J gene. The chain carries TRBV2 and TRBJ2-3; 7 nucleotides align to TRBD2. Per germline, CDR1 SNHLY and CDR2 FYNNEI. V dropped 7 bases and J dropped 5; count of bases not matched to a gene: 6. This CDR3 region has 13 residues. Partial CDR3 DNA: TGTGCCAGCAATAGCGGGTTTGGAGATACG. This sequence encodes CASNSGFGDT. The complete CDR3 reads CASNSGFGDTQYF.

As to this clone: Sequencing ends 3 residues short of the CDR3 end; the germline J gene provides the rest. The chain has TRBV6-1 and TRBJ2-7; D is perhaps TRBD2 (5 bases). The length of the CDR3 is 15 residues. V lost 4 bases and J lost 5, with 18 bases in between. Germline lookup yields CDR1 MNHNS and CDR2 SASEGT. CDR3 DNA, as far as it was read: TGTGCCAGCAGTGGGTCGTCGGGGTACGGCCACGAG. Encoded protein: CASSGSSGYGHE. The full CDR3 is CASSGSSGYGHEQYF.

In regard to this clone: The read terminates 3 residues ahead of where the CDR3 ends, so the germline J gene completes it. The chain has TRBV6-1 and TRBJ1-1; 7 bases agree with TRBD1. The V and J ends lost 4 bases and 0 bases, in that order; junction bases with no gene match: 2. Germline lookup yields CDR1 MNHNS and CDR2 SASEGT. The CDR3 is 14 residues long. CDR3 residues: CASSVTGVNTEAFF. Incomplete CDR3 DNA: TGTGCCAGCAGTGTAACAGGGGTGAACACTGAA.

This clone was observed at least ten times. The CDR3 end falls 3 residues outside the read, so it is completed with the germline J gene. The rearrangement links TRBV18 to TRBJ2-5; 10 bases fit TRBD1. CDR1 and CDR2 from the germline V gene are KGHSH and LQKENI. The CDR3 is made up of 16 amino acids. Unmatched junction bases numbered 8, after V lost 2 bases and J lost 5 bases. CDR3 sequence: CASSPIRGQGGETQYF. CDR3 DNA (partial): TGTGCCAGCTCACCAATCCGAGGACAGGGGGGGGAGACC.

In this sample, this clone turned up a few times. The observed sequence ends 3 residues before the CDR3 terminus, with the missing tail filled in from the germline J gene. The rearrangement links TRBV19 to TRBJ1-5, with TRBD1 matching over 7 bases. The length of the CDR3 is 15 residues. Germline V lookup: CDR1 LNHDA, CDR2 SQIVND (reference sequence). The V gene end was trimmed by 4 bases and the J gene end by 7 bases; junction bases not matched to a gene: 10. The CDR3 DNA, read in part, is TGTGCCAGTAGTACCCCGACAGGGTCATGGCAGCCC. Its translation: CASSTPTGSWQP. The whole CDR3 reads CASSTPTGSWQPQHF.

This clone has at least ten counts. The CDR3 here is CASSLEGGPPYEQYF. The part of the CDR3 DNA that was read is TGCGCCAGCAGCTTGGAAGGGGGCCCACCCTACGAG. The J gene is TRBJ2-7, the V gene TRBV5-1; TRBD1 matches 7 bases. Read data end 3 residues before the CDR3 end; the end is taken from the germline J gene. The ends lost 0 bases at V and 2 bases at J; junction bases unmatched: 5. The CDR3 is made up of 15 amino acids. Germline CDR1 reads SGHRS; CDR2 reads YFSETQ.

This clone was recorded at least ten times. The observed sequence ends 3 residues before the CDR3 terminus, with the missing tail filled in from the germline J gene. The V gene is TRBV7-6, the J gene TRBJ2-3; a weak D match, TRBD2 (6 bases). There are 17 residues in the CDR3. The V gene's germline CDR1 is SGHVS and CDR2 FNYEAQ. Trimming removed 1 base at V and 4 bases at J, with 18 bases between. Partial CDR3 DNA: TGTGCCAGCAGCTTAGGAGCTCTAGCCGGGGGTGCAGATACG. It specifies CASSLGALAGGADT. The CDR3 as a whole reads CASSLGALAGGADTQYF.

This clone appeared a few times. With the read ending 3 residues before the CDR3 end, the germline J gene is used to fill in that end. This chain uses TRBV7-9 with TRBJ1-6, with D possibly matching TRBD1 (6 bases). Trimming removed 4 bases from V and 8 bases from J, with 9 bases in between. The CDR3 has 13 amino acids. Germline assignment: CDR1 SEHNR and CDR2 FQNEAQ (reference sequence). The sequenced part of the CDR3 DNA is TGTGCCAGCAGCTCAAACAGGGATTCACCC. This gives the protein CASSSNRDSP. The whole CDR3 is CASSSNRDSPLHF.

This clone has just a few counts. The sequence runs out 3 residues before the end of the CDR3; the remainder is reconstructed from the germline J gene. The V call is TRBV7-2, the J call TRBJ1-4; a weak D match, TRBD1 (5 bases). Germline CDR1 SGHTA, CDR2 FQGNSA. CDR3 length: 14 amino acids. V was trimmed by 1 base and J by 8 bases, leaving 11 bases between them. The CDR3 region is CASSLDRGTEKLFF. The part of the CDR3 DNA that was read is TGTGCCAGCAGCTTAGATCGGGGGACCGAAAAA.

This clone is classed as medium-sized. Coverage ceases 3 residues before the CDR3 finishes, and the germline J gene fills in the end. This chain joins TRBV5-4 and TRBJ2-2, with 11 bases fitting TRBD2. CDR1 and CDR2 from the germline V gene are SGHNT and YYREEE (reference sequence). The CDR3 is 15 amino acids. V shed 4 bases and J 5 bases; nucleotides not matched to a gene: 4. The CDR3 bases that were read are TGTGCCAGCAGCCCCCGGACTAGCGGGACCGGGGAG. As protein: CASSPRTSGTGE. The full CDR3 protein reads CASSPRTSGTGELFF.

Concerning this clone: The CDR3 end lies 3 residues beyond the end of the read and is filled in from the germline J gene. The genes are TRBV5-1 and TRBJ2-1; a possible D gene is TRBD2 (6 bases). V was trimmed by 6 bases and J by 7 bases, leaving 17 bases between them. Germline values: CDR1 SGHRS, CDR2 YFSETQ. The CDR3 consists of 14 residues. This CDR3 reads CASKLPGGGNEQFF. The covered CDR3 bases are TGCGCCAGCAAGCTGCCCGGGGGTGGAAATGAG.